Each of the 22 T cell receptor beta chains below was sequenced from the same sample in a study of blood T cell repertoires in COVID-19. Sequencing was performed with immunoSEQ multiplex PCR; in TCRdb, only in-frame clones are kept and a portion is missing. The repertoire holds over 100,000 clones, with 84% as singletons. Sequenced: peripheral blood. The source is a woman in her forties or fifties with acute or convalescent COVID-19.

V and J are TRBV14 and TRBJ1-2; no firm D call. CDR1 is SGHDN and CDR2 is FVKESK in the germline V gene. V was cut by 4 bases and J by 4 bases, with 16 bases left in between. The CDR3 length is 15 residues. CDR3 DNA: TGTGCCAGCAGCCCGACACAACCTCGGGGCTATGGCTACACCTTC. The encoded protein is CASSPTQPRGYGYTF.

V gene TRBV5-6 combines with J gene TRBJ1-2; D is unresolved. The CDR3 is made up of 11 amino acids. The V gene's germline CDR1 is SGHDT and CDR2 YYEEEE. V lost 4 bases and J lost 3, with 4 bases in between. CDR3 loop: CASSRDYGYTF. The CDR3 region has the DNA TGTGCCAGCAGCCGGGACTATGGCTACACCTTC. Variable domain in full (rest from reference TRBV5-6 and TRBJ1-2): DAGVTQSPTHLIKTRGQQVTLRCSPKSGHDTVSWYQQALGQGPQFIFQYYEEEERQRGNFPDRFSGHQFPNYSSELNVNALLLGDSALYLCASSRDYGYTFGSGTRLTVV.

This clone has only one observation. The rearrangement uses TRBV10-1 and TRBJ2-2, with D possibly TRBD1 on 5 matching bases. CDR1 and CDR2 from the germline V gene are WNHNN and SYGVQD (reference sequence). V was trimmed by 6 bases and J by 1 base, leaving 9 bases between them. The CDR3 totals 14 residues. Here the CDR3 DNA reads TGCGCCAGCAGCACTGACAGGAACACCGGGGAGCTGTTTTTT. Translated, it gives CASSTDRNTGELFF.

The chain recombines TRBV30 with TRBJ1-1; 7 bases agree with TRBD1. The J segment lost 3 bases and the V segment lost 0 bases, leaving 4 bases of the junction unmatched. The CDR3 covers 14 residues. CDR1 is GTSNPN and CDR2 is SVGIG in the germline V gene (reference sequence). CDR3 bases: TGTGCCTGGAGTGTCAGGGGGGTCGACACTGAAGCTTTCTTT. Protein sequence: CAWSVRGVDTEAFF.

V usage is TRBV28 and J usage is TRBJ2-7, with 7 positions matching TRBD2. CDR1 and CDR2 from the germline V gene are MDHEN and SYDVKM. The junction had 9 bases not matched to a gene; V was cut back by 5 bases and J by 2 bases. The CDR3 has 15 residues. This chain's CDR3 is CASSPLVGRAYEQYF. CDR3 sequence (DNA): TGTGCCAGCAGTCCCCTCGTTGGGAGGGCCTACGAGCAGTACTTC.

The V gene is TRBV5-5, the J gene TRBJ2-1, with D perhaps matching TRBD2 (5 bases). The CDR3 contains 13 residues. V was shortened by 0 bases and J by 8 bases, with 9 bases between the two germline ends. The germline CDR1 and CDR2 sequences are SGHKS and YYEKEE (reference sequence). This CDR3 is CASSLEAGYEQFF. In DNA, the CDR3 is TGTGCCAGCAGCTTGGAGGCGGGTTATGAGCAGTTCTTC.

CDR3 nucleotide sequence: TGTGCCTGGACTGGGACAGGGGGTATGAACACTGAAGCTTTCTTT. Translating it yields CAWTGTGGMNTEAFF. The chain combines TRBV30 with TRBJ1-1, with TRBD1 matching 11 bases. The J segment lost 0 bases and the V segment lost 4 bases, leaving 4 bases of the junction unmatched. Germline CDR1 reads GTSNPN; CDR2 reads SVGIG (reference sequence). CDR3 length: 15 amino acids.

The gene calls are TRBV12-3 or TRBV12-4 and TRBJ1-1; no clear D gene. Deletions cut 3 bases from V and 7 bases from J, with 9 bases between. The CDR3 spans 12 residues. The CDR3 DNA follows: TGTGCCAGCAGTTTGAGGGTCGGTGAAGCTTTCTTT. It encodes CASSLRVGEAFF.

The chain recombines TRBV9 with TRBJ1-2; D is ambiguous. The germline V and J ends were trimmed by 5 bases and 4 bases, with 12 bases remaining between them. The CDR3 totals 13 residues. CDR1 is SGDLS and CDR2 is YYNGEE in the germline V gene. CDR3 nucleotide sequence: TGTGCCAGCAGACCCCAGGCTACCTATGGCTACACCTTC. Protein product: CASRPQATYGYTF.

The chain carries TRBV9 and TRBJ1-2, with 12 nucleotides matching TRBD1. The CDR3 runs to 16 residues. Germline V gene sequence: CDR1 SGDLS, CDR2 YYNGEE. The J segment lost 2 bases and the V segment lost 4 bases, leaving 6 bases of the junction unmatched. The CDR3 is CASSLRGTGGNYGYTF. CDR3 in DNA: TGTGCCAGCAGCTTAAGAGGGACAGGGGGCAACTATGGCTACACCTTC.

This chain links TRBV6-6 with TRBJ2-1; possible D gene TRBD2, 6 bases. CDR1 and CDR2 from the germline V gene are MNHNY and SVGAGI (reference sequence). The CDR3 is 13 amino acids. Trimming took 2 bases from V and 8 from J, leaving 10 bases between them. The CDR3 coding sequence is TGTGCCAGCAGTTACGGAGGGGTGGATGAGCAGTTCTTC. As protein: CASSYGGVDEQFF.

This chain links TRBV5-1 with TRBJ2-2; no reliable D call. Germline CDR1 SGHRS, CDR2 YFSETQ. This CDR3 contains 14 residues. The V end was cut by 0 bases, the J end by 1 base, with 4 bases between. CDR3 sequence (DNA): TGCGCCAGCAGCTTGGACAGGAACACCGGGGAGCTGTTTTTT. This gives the protein CASSLDRNTGELFF.

This chain joins TRBV12-5 and TRBJ2-1; D perhaps matches TRBD2 (5 bases). This CDR3 region has 13 residues. Trimming cost V 2 bases and J 15 bases, with 17 bases left between them. In germline, CDR1 is LGHNT, CDR2 FRNRAP. Here the CDR3 reads CASGLFMTRVLFF. The CDR3 DNA reads as TGTGCTAGTGGTTTGTTCATGACGAGGGTATTGTTCTTC.

In regard to this clone: The sample has other DNA sequences that encode this CDR3 too. The V and J genes are TRBV30 and TRBJ1-2, with 7 positions matching TRBD1. Germline values: CDR1 GTSNPN, CDR2 SVGIG (reference sequence). This CDR3 has 12 residues. Trimming took 7 bases from V and 0 from J; bases not matched to a gene: 2. The CDR3 DNA reads TGTGCCTCGGGACAGACTAACTATGGCTACACCTTC. This translates into CASGQTNYGYTF.

V and J are TRBV3-1 (or the pseudogene TRBV3-2) and TRBJ2-5; TRBD2 matches 9 bases. Germline V CDR1 and CDR2: LGHDT, YNNKEL (reference sequence). The CDR3 sequence is 17 residues long. V lost 3 bases, J lost 4 bases, and 12 bases stayed unmatched. The CDR3 nucleotides read TGTGCCAGCAGCCACTATGGGGCGGGGGGGCCCCTAGAGACCCAGTACTTC. It translates to CASSHYGAGGPLETQYF.

The chain has TRBV21-1 and TRBJ2-1; the table's D call, TRBD2, has no DNA check behind it. TRBV21-1 counts as a pseudogene. This CDR3 comprises 16 residues. CDR3 bases: TGTGCCAGCAGCAAAGCGCGGGGACCCTCTCGGGATGAGCAGTTCTTC. Translating it yields CASSKARGPSRDEQFF.

The rearrangement joins TRBV5-5 to TRBJ1-3, with D possibly TRBD1 on 6 matching bases. The CDR3 sequence is 15 residues long. Trimming shortened V by 6 bases and J by 4 bases, and 17 bases separated the two germline ends. Germline V gene sequence: CDR1 SGHKS, CDR2 YYEKEE (reference sequence). DNA of the CDR3: TGTGCCAGCACCTTAGTGTGGGGGCAGGGAAACACCATATATTTT. Translated: CASTLVWGQGNTIYF.

The CDR3 region has the DNA TGTGCCACCAGTGGAGGGCAGGGGGGTAACTATGGCTACACCTTC. As protein: CATSGGQGGNYGYTF. This chain connects TRBV24-1 to TRBJ1-2; 7 nucleotides agree with TRBD1. Trimming took 5 bases from V and 1 from J; bases not matched to a gene: 6. CDR3 size: 15 residues. Germline CDR1 reads KGHDR; CDR2 reads SFDVKD.

V gene TRBV30 combines with J gene TRBJ2-3, with 8 positions matching TRBD2. J was trimmed by 3 bases and V by 2 bases; bases with no gene match: 10. The CDR3 sequence is 16 residues long. Germline CDR1 and CDR2: GTSNPN and SVGIG (reference sequence). As DNA, the CDR3 is TGTGCCTGGAGTTGGGTTAGCGGGGACCTAACAGATACGCAGTATTTT. The encoded protein is CAWSWVSGDLTDTQYF.

The chain couples TRBV5-6 to TRBJ2-5; 9 nucleotides align to TRBD2. CDR1 is SGHDT, CDR2 YYEEEE, per germline. The CDR3 runs 16 residues. The V segment lost 5 bases and the J segment 5 bases; nucleotides outside the gene matches: 13. CDR3 protein: CASSPLQRGARETQYF. The CDR3 DNA is TGTGCCAGCAGTCCTCTCCAGCGGGGGGCTCGGGAGACCCAGTACTTC.

The chain recombines TRBV3-1 (or the pseudogene TRBV3-2) with TRBJ2-7, with D hard to call. The CDR3 length is 11 residues. The V gene lost 2 bases and the J gene lost 4 bases, with 3 bases spanning the gap. In germline, CDR1 is LGHDT, CDR2 YNNKEL (reference sequence). The chain's CDR3 is CASSQSYEQYF. The CDR3 DNA is TGTGCCAGCAGCCAATCGTACGAGCAGTACTTC.

The chain has TRBV28 and TRBJ2-7; 10 bases agree with TRBD1. Germline CDR1 is MDHEN and CDR2 is SYDVKM. Trimming at V came to 2 bases and at J to 7 bases, leaving 8 bases not matched to a gene. This CDR3 has 15 amino acids. CDR3 DNA sequence: TGTGCCAGCAGTTTACCGACAGGGGGCGAAAATGAGCAGTACTTC. Amino acid sequence: CASSLPTGGENEQYF.